This T cell receptor (beta chain) was observed in a study of identical twins. V lost 6 bases to trimming and J lost 1 base, with 12 bases between them. CDR3 size: 13 residues. The germline CDR1 and CDR2 sequences are DFQATT and SNEGSKA (reference sequence). TCRdb used MiXCR to reprocess the 5' RACE reads, holding one entry per CDR3 protein. Of 400,000 to 650,000 distinct CDR3 sequences in the sample, 20% to 25% are singletons; the top ten hold roughly 0.9%. In its sample, this clonotype was seen a few times. The same data also contributed to another study, on T cells expressing NK-cell markers. That investigation notes: Just one sequenced donor of eight was HCMV-seronegative, while seven were seropositive.

Sequencing was carried out using CD4+ T cells sorted from blood. The chain links TRBV20-1 to TRBJ1-2; D uncertain. This TCR was recovered from a woman under 30 in good health. For the CDR3, the DNA is TGCAGTGCCCCCCGCAGCCATAACTATGGCTACACCTTC. Encoded protein: CSAPRSHNYGYTF.